This TCR beta chain was observed in a study of blood T cell repertoires in COVID-19 (dated by TCRdb to 2019 to 2021). The study in broad terms: Samples from collaborators originated in the United States, Italy and Spain and spanned both the acute and convalescent phases of COVID-19. Subjects who had been exposed to COVID-19, were actively infected with it, or had recovered from it provided the deeply sampled blood TCRbeta repertoires that made up the dataset. Nearly every sample came with metadata listing a de-identified subject ID, COVID-19 status, age in years and sex. Samples came from the ongoing ImmuneRACE study (first 160 participants) plus 1,254 subjects from 6 global collaborators. Where available, HLA class I and class II types were taken from metadata supplied by the sample provider and were not determined by assay-based typing. The repertoires were released in a freely available public database meant as a resource for research on the immune response to SARS-CoV-2. The material from the prospective study consisted of cDNA or gDNA derived from T cells, B-cell-depleted T cells, or PBMCs. Paper-wide results and their limitations: The amount of clinical and demographic metadata varied by source and participant and was provided uncurated.

This clone appeared once. Its antigen has not been determined. The sample holds no much larger clone one base away, and base qualities are not on file. TCRbeta CDR3 regions were amplified from genomic DNA using the immunoSEQ Assay, a bias-controlled multiplex PCR. Per the authors' processing: The number of nucleated cells in each sample was estimated by amplification of reference gene primers within the assay. To quantify the absolute abundance of each unique TCRbeta CDR3 rearrangement, sequence reads were collapsed and filtered. For each sample, productive Simpson clonality was calculated as the square root of Simpson's diversity index over productive rearrangements. The immuneACCESS repertoire file appears here via TCRdb, limited to in-frame rearrangements. These files lack a portion of the clones; in checked studies, under half of the deficit traces to unresolved V genes, and the cause of the others is not known. The DNA gave D and trimming, while V, J and clone size come from that table. The sample records about 140,000 clones, approximately 85% of which are singletons. The ten top clones hold roughly 3.9% of the sample.

Trimming removed 2 bases from V and 0 bases from J, leaving 23 bases between the germline ends. The CDR1 and CDR2 encoded by the germline V gene (reference sequence) are LNHDA and SQIVND. The CDR3 starts with the cysteine, ends with the phenylalanine, and has 20 residues. The DNA shown is the 60-base CDR3, in frame from base 1. Each collaborating institution followed its own protocols to collect whole blood in K2EDTA tubes. Collaborator samples were shipped for TCRbeta analysis as frozen whole blood, isolated PBMCs, or DNA extracted from either sample type. The TCR originated in a woman aged 80 or over with acute or convalescent COVID-19. The chain is encoded by TRBV19 joined to TRBJ1-3; TRBD1 is a possible D gene, resting on 6 matching bases. The specimen was peripheral blood. The DNA is TGTGCCAGTAGTATATATGGCAGGGGATTTTCTAGCGGCTCTGGAAACACCATATATTTT. This gives the protein CASSIYGRGFSSGSGNTIYF.